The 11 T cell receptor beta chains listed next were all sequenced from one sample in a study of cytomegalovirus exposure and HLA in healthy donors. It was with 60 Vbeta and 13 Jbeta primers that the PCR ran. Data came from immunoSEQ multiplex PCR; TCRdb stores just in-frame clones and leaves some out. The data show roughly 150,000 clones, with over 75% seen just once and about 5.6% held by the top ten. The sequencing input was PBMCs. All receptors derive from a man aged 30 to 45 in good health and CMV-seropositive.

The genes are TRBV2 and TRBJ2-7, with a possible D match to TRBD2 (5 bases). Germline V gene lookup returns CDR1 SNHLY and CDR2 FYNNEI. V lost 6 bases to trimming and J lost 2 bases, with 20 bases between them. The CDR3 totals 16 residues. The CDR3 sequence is CASSLEVADGTYEQYF. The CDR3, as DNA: TGTGCCAGCAGCTTAGAGGTGGCAGACGGGACCTACGAGCAGTACTTC.

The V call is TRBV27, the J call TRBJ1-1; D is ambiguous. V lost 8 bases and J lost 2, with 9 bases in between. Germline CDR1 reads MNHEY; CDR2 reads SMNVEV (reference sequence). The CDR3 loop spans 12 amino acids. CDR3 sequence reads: CASGLANTEAFF. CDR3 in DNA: TGTGCCAGCGGGCTAGCTAACACTGAAGCTTTCTTT.

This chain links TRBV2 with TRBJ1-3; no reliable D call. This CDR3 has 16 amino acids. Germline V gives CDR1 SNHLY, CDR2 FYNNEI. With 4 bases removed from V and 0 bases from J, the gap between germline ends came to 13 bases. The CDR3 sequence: CASSGEDRSSGNTIYF. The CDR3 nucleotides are TGTGCCAGCAGTGGGGAGGATCGATCCTCTGGAAACACCATATATTTT.

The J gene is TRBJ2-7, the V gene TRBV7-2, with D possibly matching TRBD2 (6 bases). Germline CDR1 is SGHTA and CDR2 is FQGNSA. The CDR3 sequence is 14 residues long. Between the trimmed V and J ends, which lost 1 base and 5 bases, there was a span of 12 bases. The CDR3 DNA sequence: TGTGCCAGCAGCTTAGTTTTGGGGGGTAACGAGCAGTACTTC. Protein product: CASSLVLGGNEQYF.

The CDR3 DNA is TGTGCCAGCAGTTCCGACAATGGTAATTCACCCCTCCACTTT. It encodes CASSSDNGNSPLHF. J is TRBJ1-6 and V is TRBV2; D unresolved. The CDR3 runs to 14 residues. CDR1 and CDR2 from the germline V gene are SNHLY and FYNNEI. V was pared by 5 bases and J by 6 bases, with 11 bases between.

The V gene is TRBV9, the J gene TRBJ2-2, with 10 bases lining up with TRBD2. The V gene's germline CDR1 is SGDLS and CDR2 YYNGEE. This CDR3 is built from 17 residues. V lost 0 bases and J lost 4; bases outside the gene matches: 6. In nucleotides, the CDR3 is TGTGCCAGCAGCGTAGGCCTAGCGGGGGCCAGCACCGGGGAGCTGTTTTTT. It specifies CASSVGLAGASTGELFF. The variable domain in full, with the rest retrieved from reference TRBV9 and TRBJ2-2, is DSGVTQTPKHLITATGQRVTLRCSPRSGDLSVYWYQQSLDQGLQFLIQYYNGEERAKGNILERFSAQQFPDLHSELNLSSLELGDSALYFCASSVGLAGASTGELFFGEGSRLTVL.

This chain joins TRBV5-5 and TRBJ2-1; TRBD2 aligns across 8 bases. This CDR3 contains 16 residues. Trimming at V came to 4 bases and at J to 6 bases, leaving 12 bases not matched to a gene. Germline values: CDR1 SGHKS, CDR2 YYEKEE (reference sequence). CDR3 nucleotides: TGTGCCAGCAGCCCAGAGTGGGCTAGCGGGCCCAATGAGCAGTTCTTC. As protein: CASSPEWASGPNEQFF.

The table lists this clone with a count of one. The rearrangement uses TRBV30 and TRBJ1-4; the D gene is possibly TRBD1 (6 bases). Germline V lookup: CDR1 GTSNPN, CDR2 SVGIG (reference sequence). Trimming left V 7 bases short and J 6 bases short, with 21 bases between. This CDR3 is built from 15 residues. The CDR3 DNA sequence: TGTGCCTCCTCGAAGCCAGGGGCCCAACATGAAAAACTGTTTTTT. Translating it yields CASSKPGAQHEKLFF.

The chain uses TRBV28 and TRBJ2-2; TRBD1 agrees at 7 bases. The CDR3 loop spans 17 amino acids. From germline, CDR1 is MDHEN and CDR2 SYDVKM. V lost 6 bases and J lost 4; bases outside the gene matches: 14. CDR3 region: CASRASTGIPSTGELFF. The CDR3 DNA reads TGTGCCAGCAGGGCTTCGACAGGGATACCGAGCACCGGGGAGCTGTTTTTT.

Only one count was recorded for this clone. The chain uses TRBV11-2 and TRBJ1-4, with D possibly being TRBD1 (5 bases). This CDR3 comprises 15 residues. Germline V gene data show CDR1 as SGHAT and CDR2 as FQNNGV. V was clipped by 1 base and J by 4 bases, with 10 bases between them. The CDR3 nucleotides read TGTGCCAGCAGCTTAGCGACAGATTATAATGAAAAACTGTTTTTT. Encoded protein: CASSLATDYNEKLFF. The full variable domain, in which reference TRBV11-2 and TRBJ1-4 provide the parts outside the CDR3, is EAGVAQSPRYKIIEKRQSVAFWCNPISGHATLYWYQQILGQGPKLLIQFQNNGVVDDSQLPKDRFSAERLKGVDSTLKIQPAKLEDSAVYLCASSLATDYNEKLFFGSGTQLSVL.

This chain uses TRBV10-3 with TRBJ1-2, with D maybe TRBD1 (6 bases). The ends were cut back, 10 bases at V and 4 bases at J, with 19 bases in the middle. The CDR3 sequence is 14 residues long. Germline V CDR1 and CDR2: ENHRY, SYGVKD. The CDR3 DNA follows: TGTGCCACACGGGACAATGGAACTCCCTATGGCTACACCTTC. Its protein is CATRDNGTPYGYTF.